These 24 T cell receptor beta chains were all obtained from the same sample, sequenced in a study of cytomegalovirus exposure and HLA in healthy donors. Both 60 Vbeta primers and 13 Jbeta primers went into the PCR. TCRdb's table, derived via immunoSEQ multiplex PCR, lists solely in-frame clones and lacks some. Seen here are 110,000 or so clones, about 80% observed once, and the top ten hold almost 5%. The sample was PBMCs. These receptors all stem from a man aged 50-60 years in good health and CMV-seropositive.

The chain employs TRBV30 and TRBJ1-2; D may be TRBD1 (5 bases). The CDR3 sequence is 11 residues long. Germline lookup yields CDR1 GTSNPN and CDR2 SVGIG (reference sequence). Between the trimmed V and J ends, which lost 8 bases and 7 bases, there was a span of 14 bases. The DNA of the CDR3 is TGTGCCGGGGCAGGTTCTAGTGGCTACACCTTC. As protein: CAGAGSSGYTF.

The chain carries TRBV10-2 and TRBJ2-2; D perhaps matches TRBD2 (6 bases). Germline V gives CDR1 WSHSY, CDR2 SAAADI. CDR3 length: 12 amino acids. The V end was cut by 8 bases, the J end by 4 bases, with 8 bases between. The CDR3 coding sequence is TGCGCCAGCGCGGGGAGCACCGGGGAGCTGTTTTTT. It encodes CASAGSTGELFF.

The chain couples TRBV19 to TRBJ1-5; D not certain. Germline V gene lookup returns CDR1 LNHDA and CDR2 SQIVND (reference sequence). The CDR3 is made up of 13 amino acids. The germline V and J ends were trimmed by 5 bases and 4 bases, with 9 bases remaining between them. Here the CDR3 reads CASSGGLNQPQHF. The CDR3 DNA follows: TGTGCCAGTAGTGGAGGGTTGAATCAGCCCCAGCATTTT.

The chain couples TRBV10-3 to TRBJ1-1; no firm D call. The ends were cut back, 1 base at V and 0 bases at J, with 12 bases in the middle. CDR3 length: 16 amino acids. The germline gives CDR1 ENHRY, CDR2 SYGVKD. The CDR3 is CAISEFGVRMNTEAFF. The CDR3 bases are TGTGCCATCAGTGAGTTCGGGGTTAGAATGAACACTGAAGCTTTCTTT.

This chain joins TRBV5-1 and TRBJ2-3; 8 bases align to TRBD2. Looked up from germline, CDR1 is SGHRS and CDR2 is YFSETQ. The CDR3 spans 18 residues. J lost 2 bases, V lost 1 base, and 12 bases had no gene match. CDR3 loop: CASSLRAPAGDITDTQYF. DNA for the CDR3: TGCGCCAGCAGCTTGAGAGCGCCAGCGGGGGATATCACAGATACGCAGTATTTT.

CDR3 amino acids: CASSLGALHTDTQYF. Written as DNA, the CDR3 is TGTGCCAGCAGCCTGGGGGCCCTCCACACAGATACGCAGTATTTT. The chain joins TRBV7-9 to TRBJ2-3, with a tentative D call TRBD1 (6 bases). The V gene lost 5 bases and the J gene lost 2 bases, with 14 bases spanning the gap. The CDR3 extends over 15 amino acids. Germline V gene lookup returns CDR1 SEHNR and CDR2 FQNEAQ (reference sequence).

The chain has TRBV5-1 and TRBJ1-2, with 7 bases lining up with TRBD1. The CDR3 loop spans 15 amino acids. Germline-derived CDR1 and CDR2 are SGHRS and YFSETQ. V was pared by 3 bases and J by 5 bases, with 10 bases of the junction left unmatched. CDR3 residues: CASSWGAGTEYGYTF. In DNA, the CDR3 is TGCGCCAGCAGCTGGGGGGCAGGGACAGAGTATGGCTACACCTTC.

The V call is TRBV9, the J call TRBJ2-3, with 7 bases identical to TRBD2. This CDR3 comprises 16 residues. The V and J ends lost 4 bases and 0 bases, in that order; junction bases with no gene match: 8. CDR1 is SGDLS and CDR2 is YYNGEE in the germline V gene. The CDR3 DNA follows: TGTGCCAGCAGCCGCGGGTGGGGGGGTAGCACAGATACGCAGTATTTT. Translating it yields CASSRGWGGSTDTQYF. Supplemented by reference TRBV9 and TRBJ2-3, the full variable domain reads DSGVTQTPKHLITATGQRVTLRCSPRSGDLSVYWYQQSLDQGLQFLIQYYNGEERAKGNILERFSAQQFPDLHSELNLSSLELGDSALYFCASSRGWGGSTDTQYFGPGTRLTVL.

The V call is TRBV10-1, the J call TRBJ1-5, with D maybe TRBD1 (5 bases). V lost 6 bases and J lost 0, with 12 bases in between. This CDR3 is built from 15 residues. Germline assignment: CDR1 WNHNN and CDR2 SYGVQD (reference sequence). The chain's CDR3 is CASRDKDPSNQPQHF. For the CDR3, the DNA is TGCGCCAGCAGGGACAAAGACCCTAGCAATCAGCCCCAGCATTTT.

The J gene is TRBJ2-7, the V gene TRBV4-1; tentatively, D is TRBD1 (6 bases). CDR3 size: 16 residues. The V gene's germline CDR1 is MGHRA and CDR2 YSYEKL. V was pared by 1 base and J by 2 bases, with 15 bases between. CDR3 sequence reads: CASSQGPQGNAYEQYF. CDR3 sequence (DNA): TGCGCCAGCAGCCAAGGCCCCCAGGGGAACGCCTACGAGCAGTACTTC.

The chain joins TRBV6-5 to TRBJ2-2, with TRBD1 identical over 10 bases. The CDR3 covers 15 residues. Germline V gene lookup returns CDR1 MNHEY and CDR2 SVGAGI. V dropped 6 bases and J dropped 3; count of bases not matched to a gene: 4. For the CDR3, the DNA is TGTGCCAGCAGGCGGGGACAGGGGTACACCGGGGAGCTGTTTTTT. Encoded protein: CASRRGQGYTGELFF.

This chain joins TRBV7-9 and TRBJ1-2; the D gene is possibly TRBD1 (5 bases). Trimming removed 5 bases from V and 7 bases from J, with 17 bases in between. Germline loops: CDR1 SEHNR, CDR2 FQNEAQ (reference sequence). The CDR3 length is 14 residues. The CDR3 sequence: CASSHKTEGGGYTF. The CDR3 DNA follows: TGTGCCAGCAGCCACAAGACAGAGGGAGGTGGCTACACCTTC.

This chain uses TRBV6-6 with TRBJ1-3, with TRBD1 identical over 8 bases. The junction had 4 bases not matched to a gene; V was cut back by 6 bases and J by 0 bases. The germline V gene has CDR1 MNHNY and CDR2 SVGAGI (reference sequence). This CDR3 comprises 15 residues. The CDR3 region is CASRPTGGSGNTIYF. DNA for the CDR3: TGTGCCAGCAGGCCTACAGGGGGCTCTGGAAACACCATATATTTT.

The chain couples TRBV28 to TRBJ2-7, with D perhaps matching TRBD2 (5 bases). The V gene's germline CDR1 is MDHEN and CDR2 SYDVKM. The V end lost 7 bases, the J end lost 4 bases, and 17 bases lay between the germline ends. This CDR3 is built from 14 residues. The CDR3 loop reads CASIAPTGKYEQYF. Here the CDR3 DNA reads TGTGCCAGCATCGCCCCTACGGGGAAATACGAGCAGTACTTC.

This clone appeared a few times. The chain employs TRBV5-1 and TRBJ2-7; 10 positions match TRBD1. Germline assignment: CDR1 SGHRS and CDR2 YFSETQ. The CDR3 extends over 13 amino acids. V lost 6 bases to trimming and J lost 7 bases; unmatched junction nucleotides: 7. Here the CDR3 DNA reads TGCGCCAGCACCGACAGGGGGCCTAGGGAGCAGTACTTC. Amino acid sequence: CASTDRGPREQYF.

This clone came up a few times. V and J are TRBV19 and TRBJ1-6; 7 nucleotides agree with TRBD1. The CDR3 totals 14 residues. V dropped 6 bases and J dropped 7; count of bases not matched to a gene: 6. Germline loops: CDR1 LNHDA, CDR2 SQIVND (reference sequence). CDR3 nucleotide sequence: TGTGCCAGTAGCTCGGGACAGACCAATTCACCCCTCCACTTT. Its protein is CASSSGQTNSPLHF.

This clone was counted only a few times. The chain employs TRBV30 and TRBJ2-3, with D tentatively TRBD2 (5 bases). Germline V gene sequence: CDR1 GTSNPN, CDR2 SVGIG (reference sequence). V was trimmed by 2 bases and J by 6 bases, leaving 12 bases between them. The CDR3 runs 13 residues. The CDR3 is CAWSRLASDTQYF. The DNA for the CDR3 is TGTGCCTGGAGTAGGCTAGCTTCCGATACGCAGTATTTT.

This chain joins TRBV9 and TRBJ2-1, with TRBD1 matching 9 bases. The length of the CDR3 is 16 residues. V lost 5 bases, J lost 4 bases, and 10 bases stayed unmatched. Germline V gives CDR1 SGDLS, CDR2 YYNGEE. CDR3 DNA: TGTGCCAGCAGTCATCCTGGGACAGGGATTTACAATGAGCAGTTCTTC. Its translation: CASSHPGTGIYNEQFF.

The table lists this clone with a few counts. The chain uses TRBV7-8 and TRBJ2-2; 8 bases are a match to TRBD2. The CDR3 has 16 amino acids. The germline V gene encodes CDR1 SGHVS and CDR2 FQNEAQ. Losses at the gene ends were 9 bases for V and 1 base for J; bases not matched to a gene: 10. Here the CDR3 reads CASRRGAGGNTGELFF. CDR3 coding DNA: TGTGCCAGTCGGAGGGGGGCGGGAGGGAACACCGGGGAGCTGTTTTTT. The full variable domain, completed using reference TRBV7-8 and TRBJ2-2, is GAGVSQSPRYKVAKRGQDVALRCDPISGHVSLFWYQQALGQGPEFLTYFQNEAQLDKSGLPSDRFFAERPEGSVSTLKIQRTQQEDSAVYLCASRRGAGGNTGELFFGEGSRLTVL.

The chain links TRBV19 to TRBJ1-5; 12 nucleotides agree with TRBD1. Germline loops: CDR1 LNHDA, CDR2 SQIVND (reference sequence). The J segment lost 6 bases and the V segment lost 9 bases, leaving 15 bases of the junction unmatched. The CDR3 runs to 17 residues. The CDR3 sequence: CASLNLQGQGAGQPQHF. The CDR3 DNA follows: TGTGCCAGCCTTAATCTTCAGGGACAGGGGGCAGGTCAGCCCCAGCATTTT.

The DNA of the CDR3 is TGCGCCAGCAGCTTGGCCCCAGGGGTCGCCACCTATGGCTACACCTTC. It translates to CASSLAPGVATYGYTF. The chain combines TRBV5-1 with TRBJ1-2, with D tentatively TRBD1 (6 bases). The CDR3 contains 16 residues. Deletions cut 0 bases from V and 4 bases from J, with 16 bases between. CDR1 and CDR2 from the germline V gene are SGHRS and YFSETQ.

The chain combines TRBV6-1 with TRBJ1-5; 9 bases agree with TRBD1. Trimming removed 7 bases from V and 7 bases from J; junction bases left unmatched: 5. CDR3 length equals 13 residues. Per germline, CDR1 MNHNS and CDR2 SASEGT. CDR3: CASIGTGRQPQHF. The DNA for the CDR3 is TGTGCCAGCATAGGGACAGGGAGACAGCCCCAGCATTTT.

J is TRBJ2-2 and V is TRBV15; no clear D gene. From germline, CDR1 is LNHNV and CDR2 YYDKDF (reference sequence). V was pared by 0 bases and J by 5 bases, with 4 bases between. The CDR3 is 13 amino acids. In DNA, the CDR3 is TGTGCCACCAGCAGAGAGCGGACCGGGGAGCTGTTTTTT. It yields the protein CATSRERTGELFF.

The gene calls are TRBV5-1 and TRBJ1-1; 8 bases align to TRBD1. Germline V lookup: CDR1 SGHRS, CDR2 YFSETQ. This CDR3 region has 14 residues. The ends lost 4 bases at V and 1 base at J; junction bases unmatched: 3. CDR3 region: CASSTQGGNTEAFF. CDR3 bases: TGCGCCAGCAGCACACAGGGGGGGAACACTGAAGCTTTCTTT.